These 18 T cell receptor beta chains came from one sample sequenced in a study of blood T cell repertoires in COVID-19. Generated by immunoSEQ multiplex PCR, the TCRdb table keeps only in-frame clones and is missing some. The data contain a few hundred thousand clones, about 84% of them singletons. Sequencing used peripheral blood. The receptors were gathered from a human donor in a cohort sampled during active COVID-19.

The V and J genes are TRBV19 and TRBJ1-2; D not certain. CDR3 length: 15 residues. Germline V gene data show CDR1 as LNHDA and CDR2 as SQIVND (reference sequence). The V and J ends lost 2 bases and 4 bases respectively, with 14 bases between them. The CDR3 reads CASSIPYRTVYGYTF. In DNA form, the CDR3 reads TGTGCCAGTAGTATACCTTACAGAACTGTCTATGGCTACACCTTC.

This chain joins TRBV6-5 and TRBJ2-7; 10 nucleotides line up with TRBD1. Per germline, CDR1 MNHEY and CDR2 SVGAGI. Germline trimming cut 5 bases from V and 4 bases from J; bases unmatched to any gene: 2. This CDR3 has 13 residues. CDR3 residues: CASSKDRGYEQYF. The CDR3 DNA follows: TGTGCCAGCAGTAAGGACAGGGGGTACGAGCAGTACTTC.

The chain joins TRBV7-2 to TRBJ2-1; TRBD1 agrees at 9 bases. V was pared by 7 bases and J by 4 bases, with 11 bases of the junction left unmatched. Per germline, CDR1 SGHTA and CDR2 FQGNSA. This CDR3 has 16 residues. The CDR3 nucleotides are TGTGCCAGCATTGAATCGGGGACAGGGACTTACAATGAGCAGTTCTTC. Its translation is CASIESGTGTYNEQFF.

The CDR3 protein is CASSLGGQEYGYTF. The DNA for the CDR3 is TGTGCCAGCAGCTTAGGGGGACAGGAATATGGCTACACCTTC. This sequence joins TRBV7-2 and TRBJ1-2, with 8 bases lining up with TRBD1. Germline-derived CDR1 and CDR2 are SGHTA and FQGNSA. J lost 5 bases, V lost 1 base, and 3 bases had no gene match. The CDR3 totals 14 residues. The whole variable domain, remainder taken from reference TRBV7-2 and TRBJ1-2, is GAGVSQSPSNKVTEKGKDVELRCDPISGHTALYWYRQSLGQGLEFLIYFQGNSAPDKSGLPSDRFSAERTGGSVSTLTIQRTQQEDSAVYLCASSLGGQEYGYTFGSGTRLTVV.

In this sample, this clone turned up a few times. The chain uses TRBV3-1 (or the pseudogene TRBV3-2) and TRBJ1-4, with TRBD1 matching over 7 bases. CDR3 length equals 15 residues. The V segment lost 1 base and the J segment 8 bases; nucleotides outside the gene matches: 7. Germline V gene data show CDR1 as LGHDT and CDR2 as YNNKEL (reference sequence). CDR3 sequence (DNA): TGTGCCAGCAGCCAAGCCGACAGGGTCCGGGAAAAACTGTTTTTT. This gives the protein CASSQADRVREKLFF.

The CDR3 is CASSLVAVYEQYF. The DNA for the CDR3 is TGTGCCAGCAGCTTAGTAGCTGTCTACGAGCAGTACTTC. The chain is built from TRBV7-8 and TRBJ2-7; D is undetermined. This CDR3 is 13 amino acids long. In germline, CDR1 is SGHVS, CDR2 FQNEAQ. The V end was cut by 1 base, the J end by 3 bases, with 7 bases between. The whole variable domain, remainder taken from reference TRBV7-8 and TRBJ2-7, is GAGVSQSPRYKVAKRGQDVALRCDPISGHVSLFWYQQALGQGPEFLTYFQNEAQLDKSGLPSDRFFAERPEGSVSTLKIQRTQQEDSAVYLCASSLVAVYEQYFGPGTRLTVT.

The CDR3, as DNA: TGTGCCAGCATCTTGGGGACAGGTTTGAACACTGAAGCTTTCTTT. It codes for CASILGTGLNTEAFF. The chain combines TRBV7-2 with TRBJ1-1; 8 bases align to TRBD1. This CDR3 is 15 amino acids long. Trimming removed 7 bases from V and 0 bases from J; junction bases left unmatched: 7. The germline V gene encodes CDR1 SGHTA and CDR2 FQGNSA.

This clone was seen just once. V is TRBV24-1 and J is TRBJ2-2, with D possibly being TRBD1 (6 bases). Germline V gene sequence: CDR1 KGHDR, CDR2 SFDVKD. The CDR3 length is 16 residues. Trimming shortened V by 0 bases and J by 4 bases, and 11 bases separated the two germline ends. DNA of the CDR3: TGTGCCACCAGTGATTTGGAACAGGGCGGCACCGGGGAGCTGTTTTTT. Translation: CATSDLEQGGTGELFF.

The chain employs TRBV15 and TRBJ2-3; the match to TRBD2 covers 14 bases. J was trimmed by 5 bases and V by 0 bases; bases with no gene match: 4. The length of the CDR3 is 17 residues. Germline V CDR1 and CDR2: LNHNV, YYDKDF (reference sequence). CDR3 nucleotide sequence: TGTGCCACCAGCAGAGATAAGGGACTAGCGGGAGAAGATACGCAGTATTTT. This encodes CATSRDKGLAGEDTQYF.

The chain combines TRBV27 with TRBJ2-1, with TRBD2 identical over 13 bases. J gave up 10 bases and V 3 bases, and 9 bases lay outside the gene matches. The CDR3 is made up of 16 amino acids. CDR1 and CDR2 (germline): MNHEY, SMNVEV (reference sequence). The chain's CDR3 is CASSFSGLAGVVEQFF. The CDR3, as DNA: TGTGCCAGCAGTTTTTCCGGACTAGCGGGAGTAGTAGAGCAGTTCTTC.

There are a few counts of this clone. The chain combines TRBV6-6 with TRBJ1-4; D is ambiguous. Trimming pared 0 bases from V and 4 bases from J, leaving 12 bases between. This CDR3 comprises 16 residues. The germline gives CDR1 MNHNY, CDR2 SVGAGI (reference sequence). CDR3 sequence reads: CASSYSRQRVNEKLFF. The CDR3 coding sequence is TGTGCCAGCAGTTACTCACGTCAGCGCGTTAATGAAAAACTGTTTTTT.

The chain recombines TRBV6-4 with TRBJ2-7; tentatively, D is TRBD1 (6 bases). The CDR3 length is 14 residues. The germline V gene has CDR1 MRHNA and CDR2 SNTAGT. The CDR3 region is CATSGRGFSYEQYF. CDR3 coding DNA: TGTGCTACCAGTGGCAGGGGCTTTTCCTACGAGCAGTACTTC.

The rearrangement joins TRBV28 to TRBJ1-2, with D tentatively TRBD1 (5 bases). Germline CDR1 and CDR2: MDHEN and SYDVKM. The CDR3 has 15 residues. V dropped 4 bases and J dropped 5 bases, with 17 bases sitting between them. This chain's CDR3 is CASSSSWGPGYGYTF. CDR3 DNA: TGTGCCAGCAGTTCGAGTTGGGGCCCCGGTTATGGCTACACCTTC.

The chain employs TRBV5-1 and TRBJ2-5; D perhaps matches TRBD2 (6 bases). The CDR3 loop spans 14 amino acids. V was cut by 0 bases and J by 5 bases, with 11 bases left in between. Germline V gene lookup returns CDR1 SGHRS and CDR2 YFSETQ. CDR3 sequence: CASSLEDGGETQYF. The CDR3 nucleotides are TGCGCCAGCAGCTTGGAGGATGGAGGGGAGACCCAGTACTTC.

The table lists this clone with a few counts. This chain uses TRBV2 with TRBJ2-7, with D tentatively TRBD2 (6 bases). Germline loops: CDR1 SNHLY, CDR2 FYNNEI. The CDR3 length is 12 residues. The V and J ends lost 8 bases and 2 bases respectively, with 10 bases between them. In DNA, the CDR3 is TGTGCCAGCGGCGGGACTCCCTACGAGCAGTACTTC. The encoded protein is CASGGTPYEQYF.

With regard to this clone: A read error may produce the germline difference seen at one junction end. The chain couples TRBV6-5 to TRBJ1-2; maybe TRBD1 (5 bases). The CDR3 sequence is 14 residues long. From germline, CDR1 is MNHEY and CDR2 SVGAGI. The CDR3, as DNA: TGTGCCAGCAGGGGGACTGGGGGAAGCTATGACTACACCTTC. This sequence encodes CASRGTGGSYDYTF.

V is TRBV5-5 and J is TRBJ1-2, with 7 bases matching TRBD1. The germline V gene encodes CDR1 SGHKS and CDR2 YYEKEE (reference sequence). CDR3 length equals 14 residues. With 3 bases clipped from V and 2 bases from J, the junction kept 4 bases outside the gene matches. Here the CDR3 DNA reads TGTGCCAGCAGCTCCCAACAGGGGAACTATGGCTACACCTTC. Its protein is CASSSQQGNYGYTF. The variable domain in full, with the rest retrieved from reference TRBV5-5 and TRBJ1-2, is DAGVTQSPTHLIKTRGQQVTLRCSPISGHKSVSWYQQVLGQGPQFIFQYYEKEERGRGNFPDRFSARQFPNYSSELNVNALLLGDSALYLCASSSQQGNYGYTFGSGTRLTVV.

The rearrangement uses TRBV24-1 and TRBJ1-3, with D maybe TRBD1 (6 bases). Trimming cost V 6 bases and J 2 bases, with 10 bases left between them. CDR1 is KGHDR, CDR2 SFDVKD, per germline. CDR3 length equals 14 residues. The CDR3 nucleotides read TGTGCCACCAGTTTCAGGGGAGCTGGAAACACCATATATTTT. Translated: CATSFRGAGNTIYF.